These 15 T cell receptor beta chains originate from one sample sequenced in a study of T cells in localized non-small cell lung cancer. Clones were read by immunoSEQ multiplex PCR, and TCRdb kept only the in-frame ones, dropping some. The sample has tens of thousands of clones, 85% to 90% seen once; the top ten hold more than 0.95%. The source was peripheral blood, collected before any cancer treatment. The source of these receptors is a woman aged 35-75 years with stage I lung adenocarcinoma.

This chain connects TRBV2 to TRBJ2-1, with 9 bases lining up with TRBD1. The CDR3 has 16 residues. Germline loops: CDR1 SNHLY, CDR2 FYNNEI. Trimming at V came to 4 bases and at J to 0 bases, leaving 4 bases not matched to a gene. CDR3 nucleotide sequence: TGTGCCAGCAGTGGACAGGGGGTTAACTCCTACAATGAGCAGTTCTTC. Residues: CASSGQGVNSYNEQFF.

The chain combines TRBV6-5 with TRBJ2-7; the D gene could be TRBD1 or TRBD2 (5 bases each). The germline V and J ends were trimmed by 0 bases and 3 bases, with 15 bases remaining between them. From germline, CDR1 is MNHEY and CDR2 SVGAGI. This CDR3 is built from 16 residues. The CDR3 sequence is CASSYSGVGQDYEQYF. CDR3 nucleotides: TGTGCCAGCAGTTACTCGGGGGTGGGTCAGGACTACGAGCAGTACTTC.

V is TRBV7-9 and J is TRBJ2-7; a weak D match, TRBD2 (5 bases). V was pared by 1 base and J by 5 bases, with 15 bases between. Germline V gene data show CDR1 as SEHNR and CDR2 as FQNEAQ (reference sequence). The CDR3 is 15 amino acids. The CDR3 DNA reads as TGTGCCAGCAGCTTAGGACGGGAAGAGGTTGACGAGCAGTACTTC. This translates into CASSLGREEVDEQYF.

This sequence joins TRBV6-4 and TRBJ1-5, with D hard to call. Germline CDR1 and CDR2: MRHNA and SNTAGT. The CDR3 is made up of 11 amino acids. Trimming cost V 2 bases and J 7 bases, with 3 bases left between them. Here the CDR3 DNA reads TGTGCCAGCAGTGACCGGCAGCCCCAGCATTTT. Translated: CASSDRQPQHF.

V is TRBV19 and J is TRBJ1-2; 11 bases agree with TRBD1. The CDR3 runs 15 residues. The J segment lost 7 bases and the V segment lost 1 base, leaving 5 bases of the junction unmatched. Germline V gives CDR1 LNHDA, CDR2 SQIVND (reference sequence). The CDR3, as DNA: TGTGCCAGTAGTATAGGGGACAGGGGGAATTTTGGCTACACCTTC. It translates to CASSIGDRGNFGYTF.

V and J are TRBV7-2 and TRBJ2-3, with D tentatively TRBD2 (6 bases). Trimming cost V 6 bases and J 1 base, with 14 bases left between them. The CDR3 totals 15 residues. The germline gives CDR1 SGHTA, CDR2 FQGNSA. CDR3 DNA sequence: TGTGCCAGCAGTCCACCCCGCGGGGGCACAGATACGCAGTATTTT. This gives the protein CASSPPRGGTDTQYF.

Sample share makes this clone medium-sized. This chain joins TRBV4-3 and TRBJ2-7; D might be TRBD2 (6 bases). Between the trimmed V and J ends, which lost 0 bases and 2 bases, there was a span of 8 bases. CDR3 length equals 14 residues. Germline V CDR1 and CDR2: LGHNA, YSLEER. The DNA for the CDR3 is TGCGCCAGCAGCCAAGATGGAGGGCCCTACGAGCAGTACTTC. Encoded protein: CASSQDGGPYEQYF.

This chain uses TRBV6-5 with TRBJ1-4; D is perhaps TRBD1 (6 bases). The CDR3 contains 13 residues. V was trimmed by 6 bases and J by 6 bases, leaving 11 bases between them. CDR1 is MNHEY and CDR2 is SVGAGI in the germline V gene. The CDR3 DNA follows: TGTGCCAGCAGAACAGGGCGGGATGAAAAACTGTTTTTT. Its protein product is CASRTGRDEKLFF.

V usage is TRBV5-1 and J usage is TRBJ2-3; TRBD2 agrees at 8 bases. Germline CDR1 reads SGHRS; CDR2 reads YFSETQ. The CDR3 sequence is 16 residues long. The trim removed 2 bases at V and 6 bases at J, leaving 11 bases unmatched. CDR3 region: CASSFVGGAMGDTQYF. The CDR3 DNA sequence: TGCGCCAGCAGCTTCGTCGGGGGGGCCATGGGTGATACGCAGTATTTT.

This rearrangement joins TRBV5-1 to TRBJ2-2, with TRBD1 as a possible D gene (6 bases). The CDR3 extends over 16 amino acids. The germline CDR1 and CDR2 sequences are SGHRS and YFSETQ. Trimming shortened V by 0 bases and J by 7 bases, and 16 bases separated the two germline ends. CDR3 in amino acids: CASSLVTGKLNGELFF. The DNA for the CDR3 is TGCGCCAGCAGCTTGGTAACAGGGAAATTAAACGGGGAGCTGTTTTTT.

The genes are TRBV4-2 and TRBJ2-1; TRBD2 matches 7 bases. V shed 4 bases, J shed 3 bases, and the junction held 6 bases outside the gene matches. In germline, CDR1 is LGHNA, CDR2 YNFKEQ. CDR3 length: 15 amino acids. The CDR3 protein is CASSPQRGDYNEQFF. CDR3 coding DNA: TGTGCCAGCAGCCCTCAACGGGGGGACTACAATGAGCAGTTCTTC.

The chain couples TRBV15 to TRBJ1-3, with a weak D call TRBD1 (6 bases). V was clipped by 5 bases and J by 2 bases, with 16 bases between them. Germline CDR1 and CDR2: LNHNV and YYDKDF (reference sequence). The CDR3 sequence is 16 residues long. The CDR3 region is CATSRPSGETGNTIYF. The CDR3 bases are TGTGCCACCAGCCGGCCCTCAGGGGAAACTGGAAACACCATATATTTT.

This clone was found once. The V and J genes are TRBV5-1 and TRBJ1-2; D not resolved. Germline V lookup: CDR1 SGHRS, CDR2 YFSETQ. Trimming took off 4 bases at V and 6 bases at J, with 19 bases between the two ends. This CDR3 is 15 amino acids long. The CDR3: CASSLKTGPRDGYTF. CDR3 nucleotides: TGCGCCAGCAGCCTTAAGACGGGTCCGAGGGATGGCTACACCTTC.

The chain carries TRBV5-1 and TRBJ1-2; weak D call: TRBD1 (5 bases). The V and J ends lost 2 bases and 4 bases respectively, with 9 bases between them. The CDR3 is made up of 13 amino acids. Germline V gene data show CDR1 as SGHRS and CDR2 as YFSETQ. The CDR3 DNA reads as TGCGCCAGCAGCTTATCGGGACGCTATGGCTACACCTTC. It translates to CASSLSGRYGYTF.

The genes are TRBV4-1 and TRBJ2-3, with D possibly TRBD1 on 6 matching bases. Germline loops: CDR1 MGHRA, CDR2 YSYEKL. The CDR3 is 17 residues long. Trimming took off 1 base at V and 5 bases at J, with 19 bases between the two ends. The CDR3 region is CASSQVWAGEQVDTQYF. For the CDR3, the DNA is TGCGCCAGCAGCCAAGTTTGGGCAGGGGAACAAGTAGATACGCAGTATTTT.